The present T cell receptor (beta chain) was sequenced within a study of blood T cells in healthy people across ages. Primers used in a second PCR of roughly 6 to 11 cycles were a sample-barcoded 5' primer and a J-beta primer mix. TCRdb itself ran the 5' RACE reads through MiXCR, one entry per CDR3 protein. The table includes approximately 800,000 distinct CDR3 sequences, around a quarter detected once. Every donor provided roughly 10 milliliters of peripheral blood. The CDR3 is 14 residues long. CDR1 is SNHLY and CDR2 is FYNNEI in the germline V gene. The ends were cut back, 6 bases at V and 3 bases at J, with 12 bases in the middle. These data also featured in a second study, about T cells of mothers and their children.

The sequenced material came from blood. The rearrangement joins TRBV2 to TRBJ1-3; D gene uncertain. This receptor was identified in a boy younger than 18 in good health. The CDR3 sequence: CASSASLNGNTIYF. CDR3 sequence (DNA): TGTGCCAGCAGCGCGAGTCTAAATGGAAACACCATATATTTT. The whole variable domain, remainder taken from reference TRBV2 and TRBJ1-3, is EPEVTQTPSHQVTQMGQEVILRCVPISNHLYFYWYRQILGQKVEFLVSFYNNEISEKSEIFDDQFSVERPDGSNFTLKIRSTKLEDSAMYFCASSASLNGNTIYFGEGSWLTVV.